The source of this T cell receptor (beta chain) is a study of blood T cell repertoires in COVID-19 (dated by TCRdb to 2018 to 2020). The study in broad terms: Collaborator samples came from the United States, Italy and Spain and covered acute and convalescent phases of COVID-19. The material from the prospective study consisted of cDNA or gDNA derived from T cells, B-cell-depleted T cells, or PBMCs. Nearly every sample came with metadata listing a de-identified subject ID, COVID-19 status, age in years and sex. The repertoires were made available in a free public database intended to serve as a resource for research on the immune response to SARS-CoV-2. Where available, HLA class I and class II types were taken from metadata supplied by the sample provider and were not determined by assay-based typing. Samples came from the ongoing ImmuneRACE study (first 160 participants) plus 1,254 subjects from 6 global collaborators. Subjects who had been exposed to COVID-19, were actively infected with it, or had recovered from it provided the deeply sampled blood TCRbeta repertoires that made up the dataset. Results the study describes overall, beyond this receptor: How much clinical and demographic metadata was included differed by source and by participant, and the metadata was provided uncurated.

Counted from cysteine to phenylalanine, this CDR3 has 13 amino acids. Only CDR3 DNA remains: 39 bases, in frame from the first base. V was cut back by 6 bases and J by 4 bases, leaving a gap of 12 bases between them. Reading the germline V gene gives CDR1 ENHRY and CDR2 SYGVKD. TCRbeta CDR3 regions were amplified from genomic DNA using the immunoSEQ Assay, a bias-controlled multiplex PCR. From the authors' description of their analysis: Nucleated cell counts per sample were estimated from amplification of reference gene primers within the assay. To quantify the absolute abundance of each unique TCRbeta CDR3 rearrangement, sequence reads were collapsed and filtered. For each sample, productive Simpson clonality was calculated by taking the square root of Simpson's diversity index across productive rearrangements. As stored in TCRdb, this immuneACCESS dataset retains in-frame rearrangements with V and J assigned. A fraction of the clones does not appear; measured against another copy, unresolved V genes explain less than half of the discrepancy, and the remainder lacks a known reason. V, J and clone size were drawn from that table, and D and trimming were deduced from the DNA. For this sample there are about 210,000 clones; 75% to 90% appear just once. The ten largest clones take up 4.8% of the sample.

Whole blood was collected in K2EDTA tubes by collaborating institutions according to the institutions' own protocols. Collaborator samples were shipped for TCRbeta analysis as frozen whole blood, isolated PBMCs, or DNA extracted from either sample type. Details on this clone: No cognate antigen has been identified for it. Within one base of it there is no much larger clone, and no base qualities were kept.

Sequencing was performed on peripheral blood. The TCR originated in a woman in her thirties or forties with acute or convalescent COVID-19. Rearrangement joined TRBV10-3 to TRBJ1-2; 5 matching bases give a weak D call of TRBD1. The CDR3 loop reads CAIRVTASYGYTF. The DNA sequence is as follows: TGTGCCATCAGAGTGACAGCCTCCTATGGCTACACCTTC.